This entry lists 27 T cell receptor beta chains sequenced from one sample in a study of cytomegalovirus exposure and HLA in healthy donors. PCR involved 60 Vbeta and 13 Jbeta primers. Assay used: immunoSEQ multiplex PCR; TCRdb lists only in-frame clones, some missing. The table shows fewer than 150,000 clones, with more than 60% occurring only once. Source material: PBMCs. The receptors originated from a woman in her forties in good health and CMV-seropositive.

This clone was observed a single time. This CDR3 is CASSRTSAYEQYF. DNA of the CDR3: TGTGCCAGCAGCCGAACTAGCGCCTACGAGCAGTACTTC. The V call is TRBV7-2, the J call TRBJ2-7, with TRBD2 identical over 7 bases. CDR1 SGHTA and CDR2 FQGNSA come from the germline V gene. Trimming at V came to 5 bases and at J to 2 bases, leaving 3 bases not matched to a gene. This CDR3 region has 13 residues.

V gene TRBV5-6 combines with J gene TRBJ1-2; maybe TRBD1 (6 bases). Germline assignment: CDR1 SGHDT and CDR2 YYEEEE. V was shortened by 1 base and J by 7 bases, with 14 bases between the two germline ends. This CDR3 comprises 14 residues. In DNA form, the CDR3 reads TGTGCCAGCAGCTTGTCCGTGAAGGGGGTTGGCTACACCTTC. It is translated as CASSLSVKGVGYTF.

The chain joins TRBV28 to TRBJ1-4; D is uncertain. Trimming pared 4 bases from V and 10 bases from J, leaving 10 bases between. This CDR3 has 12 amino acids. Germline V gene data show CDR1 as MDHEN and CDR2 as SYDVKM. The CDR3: CASSSRAGKLFF. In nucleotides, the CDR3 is TGTGCCAGCAGTTCCCGCGCAGGAAAACTGTTTTTT. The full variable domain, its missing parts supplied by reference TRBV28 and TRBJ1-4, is DVKVTQSSRYLVKRTGEKVFLECVQDMDHENMFWYRQDPGLGLRLIYFSYDVKMKEKGDIPEGYSVSREKKERFSLILESASTNQTSMYLCASSSRAGKLFFGSGTQLSVL.

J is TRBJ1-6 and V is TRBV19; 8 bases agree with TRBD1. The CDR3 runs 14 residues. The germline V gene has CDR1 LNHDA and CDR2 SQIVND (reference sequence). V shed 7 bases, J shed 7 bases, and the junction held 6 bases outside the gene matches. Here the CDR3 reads CASTSGQANSPLHF. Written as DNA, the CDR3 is TGTGCCAGTACCTCGGGACAGGCAAATTCACCCCTCCACTTT.

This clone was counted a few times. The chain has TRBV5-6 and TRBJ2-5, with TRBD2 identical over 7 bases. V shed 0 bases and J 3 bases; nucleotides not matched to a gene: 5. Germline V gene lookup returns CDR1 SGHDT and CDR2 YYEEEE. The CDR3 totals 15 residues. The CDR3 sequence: CASSLAGSGKETQYF. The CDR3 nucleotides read TGTGCCAGCAGCTTGGCCGGAAGCGGGAAAGAGACCCAGTACTTC. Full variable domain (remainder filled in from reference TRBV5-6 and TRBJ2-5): DAGVTQSPTHLIKTRGQQVTLRCSPKSGHDTVSWYQQALGQGPQFIFQYYEEEERQRGNFPDRFSGHQFPNYSSELNVNALLLGDSALYLCASSLAGSGKETQYFGPGTRLLVL.

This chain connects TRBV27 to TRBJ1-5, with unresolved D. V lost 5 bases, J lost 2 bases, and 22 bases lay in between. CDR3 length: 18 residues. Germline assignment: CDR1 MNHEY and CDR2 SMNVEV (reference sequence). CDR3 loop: CASSPQFRGRHGNQPQHF. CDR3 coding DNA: TGTGCCAGCAGTCCCCAGTTTCGGGGAAGGCATGGCAATCAGCCCCAGCATTTT.

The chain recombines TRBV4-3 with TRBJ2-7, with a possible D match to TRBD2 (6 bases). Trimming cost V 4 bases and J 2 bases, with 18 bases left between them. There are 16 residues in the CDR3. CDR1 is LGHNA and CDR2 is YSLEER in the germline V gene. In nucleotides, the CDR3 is TGCGCCAGCAGCCTGGAGCTTGGAGGGAGAACCTACGAGCAGTACTTC. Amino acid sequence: CASSLELGGRTYEQYF.

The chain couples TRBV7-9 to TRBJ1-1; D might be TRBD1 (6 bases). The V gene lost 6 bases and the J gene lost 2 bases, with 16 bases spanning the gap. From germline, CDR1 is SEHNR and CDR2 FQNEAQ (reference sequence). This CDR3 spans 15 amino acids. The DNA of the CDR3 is TGTGCCAGCAGTCATACAGGGCTCCCTAACACTGAAGCTTTCTTT. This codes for CASSHTGLPNTEAFF.

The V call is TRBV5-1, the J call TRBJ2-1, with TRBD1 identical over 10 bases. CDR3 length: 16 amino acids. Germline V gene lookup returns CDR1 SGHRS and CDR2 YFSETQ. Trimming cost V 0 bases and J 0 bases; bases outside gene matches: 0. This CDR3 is CASSLGTGGSYNEQFF. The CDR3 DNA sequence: TGCGCCAGCAGCTTGGGGACAGGGGGCTCCTACAATGAGCAGTTCTTC.

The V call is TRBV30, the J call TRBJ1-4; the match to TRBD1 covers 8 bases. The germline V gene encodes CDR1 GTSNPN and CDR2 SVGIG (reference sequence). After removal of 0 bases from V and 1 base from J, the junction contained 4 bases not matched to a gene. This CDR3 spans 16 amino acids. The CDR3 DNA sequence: TGTGCCTGGAGTGTATCGGGGACAGGAACTAATGAAAAACTGTTTTTT. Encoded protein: CAWSVSGTGTNEKLFF.

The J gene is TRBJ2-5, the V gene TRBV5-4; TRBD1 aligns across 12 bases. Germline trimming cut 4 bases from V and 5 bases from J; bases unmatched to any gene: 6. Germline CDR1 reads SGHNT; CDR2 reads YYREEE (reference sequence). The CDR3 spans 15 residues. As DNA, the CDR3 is TGTGCCAGCAGCGGGGGGACAGGGGGCTTGGAGACCCAGTACTTC. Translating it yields CASSGGTGGLETQYF.

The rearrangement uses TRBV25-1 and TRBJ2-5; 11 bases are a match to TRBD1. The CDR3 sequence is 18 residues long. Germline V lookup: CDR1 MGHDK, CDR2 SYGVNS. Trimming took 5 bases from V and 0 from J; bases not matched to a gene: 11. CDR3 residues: CASSPLRPGQGDQETQYF. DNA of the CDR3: TGTGCCAGCAGTCCACTACGCCCGGGACAGGGGGACCAAGAGACCCAGTACTTC.

CDR3 sequence (DNA): TGTGCCAGCAGTCTCCCGACAGGGGGGGGCACTGAAGCTTTCTTT. Translated: CASSLPTGGGTEAFF. This sequence joins TRBV7-9 and TRBJ1-1, with 9 nucleotides matching TRBD1. V was pared by 6 bases and J by 4 bases, with 9 bases of the junction left unmatched. Germline CDR1 is SEHNR and CDR2 is FQNEAQ (reference sequence). The CDR3 has 15 residues.

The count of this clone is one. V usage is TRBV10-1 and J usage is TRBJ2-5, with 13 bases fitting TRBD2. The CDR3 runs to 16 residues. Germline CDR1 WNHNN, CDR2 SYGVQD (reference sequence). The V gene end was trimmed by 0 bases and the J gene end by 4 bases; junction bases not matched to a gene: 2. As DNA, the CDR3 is TGCGCCAGCAGTGAGTCAACTAGCGGGGGGGGAGAGACCCAGTACTTC. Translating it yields CASSESTSGGGETQYF.

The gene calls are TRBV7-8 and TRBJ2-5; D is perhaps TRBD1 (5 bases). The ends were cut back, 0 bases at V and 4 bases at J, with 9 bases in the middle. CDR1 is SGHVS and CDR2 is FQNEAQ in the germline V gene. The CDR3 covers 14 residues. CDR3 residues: CASSLASGSETQYF. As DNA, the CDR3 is TGTGCCAGCAGCTTAGCATCAGGGTCAGAGACCCAGTACTTC.

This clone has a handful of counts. The CDR3 nucleotides read TGTGCCAGCACACAGAAAAACATTCAGTACTTC. Translation: CASTQKNIQYF. The chain employs TRBV2 and TRBJ2-4; D remains ambiguous. This CDR3 is built from 11 residues. V was trimmed by 7 bases and J by 4 bases, leaving 5 bases between them. Germline lookup yields CDR1 SNHLY and CDR2 FYNNEI.

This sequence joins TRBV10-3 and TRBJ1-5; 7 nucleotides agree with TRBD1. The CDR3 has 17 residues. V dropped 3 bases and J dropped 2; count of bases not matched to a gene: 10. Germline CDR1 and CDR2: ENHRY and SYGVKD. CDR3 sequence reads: CAISDHTGEKRNQPQHF. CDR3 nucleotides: TGTGCCATCAGTGACCATACAGGGGAGAAACGCAATCAGCCCCAGCATTTT.

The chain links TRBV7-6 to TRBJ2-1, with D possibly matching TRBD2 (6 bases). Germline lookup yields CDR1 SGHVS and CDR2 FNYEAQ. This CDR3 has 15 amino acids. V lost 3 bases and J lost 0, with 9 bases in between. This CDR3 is CASSFRSGSYNEQFF. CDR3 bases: TGTGCCAGCAGCTTTCGTAGCGGCTCCTACAATGAGCAGTTCTTC.

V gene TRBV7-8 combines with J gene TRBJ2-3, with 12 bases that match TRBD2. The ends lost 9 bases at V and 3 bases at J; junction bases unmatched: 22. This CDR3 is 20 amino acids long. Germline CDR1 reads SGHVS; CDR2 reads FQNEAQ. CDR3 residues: CASFRLRLAGGPEGTDTQYF. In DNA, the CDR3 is TGTGCCAGTTTCCGACTTAGGCTAGCGGGAGGGCCGGAGGGAACAGATACGCAGTATTTT.

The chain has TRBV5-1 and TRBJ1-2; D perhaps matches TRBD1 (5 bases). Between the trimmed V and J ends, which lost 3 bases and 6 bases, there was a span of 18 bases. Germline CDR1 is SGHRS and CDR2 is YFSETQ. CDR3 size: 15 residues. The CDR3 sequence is CASSSPSQGTNGYTF. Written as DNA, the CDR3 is TGCGCCAGCAGCTCCCCCTCGCAGGGAACGAATGGCTACACCTTC.

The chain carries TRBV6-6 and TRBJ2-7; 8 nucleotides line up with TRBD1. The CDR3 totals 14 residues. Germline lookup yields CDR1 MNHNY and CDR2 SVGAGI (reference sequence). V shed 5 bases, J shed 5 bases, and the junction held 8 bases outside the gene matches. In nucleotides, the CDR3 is TGTGCCAGCAGTGAGGACAGGGTCGGGGACGAGCAGTACTTC. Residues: CASSEDRVGDEQYF.

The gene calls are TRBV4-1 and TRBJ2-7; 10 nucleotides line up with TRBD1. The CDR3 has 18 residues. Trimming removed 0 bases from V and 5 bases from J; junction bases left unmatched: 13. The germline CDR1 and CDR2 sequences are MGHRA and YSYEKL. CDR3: CASSQEGPVTGGKDEQYF. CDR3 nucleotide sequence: TGCGCCAGCAGCCAAGAGGGGCCCGTGACAGGGGGCAAAGACGAGCAGTACTTC.

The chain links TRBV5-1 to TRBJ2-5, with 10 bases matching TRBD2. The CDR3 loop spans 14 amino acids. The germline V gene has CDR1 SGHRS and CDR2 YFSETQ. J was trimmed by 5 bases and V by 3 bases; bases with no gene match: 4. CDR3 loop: CASSSLAGAETQYF. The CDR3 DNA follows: TGCGCCAGCAGCTCTCTAGCGGGAGCGGAGACCCAGTACTTC.

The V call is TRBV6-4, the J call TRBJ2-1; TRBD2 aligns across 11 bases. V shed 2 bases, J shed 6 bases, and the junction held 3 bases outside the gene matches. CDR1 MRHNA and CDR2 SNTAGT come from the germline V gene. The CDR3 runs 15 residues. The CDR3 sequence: CASSDETSGSNEQFF. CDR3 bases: TGTGCCAGCAGTGACGAAACTAGCGGGAGCAATGAGCAGTTCTTC.

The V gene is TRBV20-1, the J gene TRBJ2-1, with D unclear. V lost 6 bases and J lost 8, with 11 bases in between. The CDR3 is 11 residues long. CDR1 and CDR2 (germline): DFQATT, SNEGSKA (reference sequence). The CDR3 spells CSAASRYEQFF. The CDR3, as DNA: TGCAGTGCAGCTAGTCGCTATGAGCAGTTCTTC.

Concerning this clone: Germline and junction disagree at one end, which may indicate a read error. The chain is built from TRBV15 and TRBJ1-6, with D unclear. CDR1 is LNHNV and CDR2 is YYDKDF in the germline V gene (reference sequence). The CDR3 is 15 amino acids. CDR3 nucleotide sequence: TGTGCCACCAGCCTTTCTGGTCCTTCTAATTCCCCCCTCCACTTT. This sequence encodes CATSLSGPSNSPLHF.

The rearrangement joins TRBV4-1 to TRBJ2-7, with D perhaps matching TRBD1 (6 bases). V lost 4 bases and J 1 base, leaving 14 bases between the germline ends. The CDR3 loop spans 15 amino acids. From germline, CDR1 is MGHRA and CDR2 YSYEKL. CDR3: CASSRADRLSYEQYF. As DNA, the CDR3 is TGCGCCAGCAGCCGTGCCGACAGGCTATCCTACGAGCAGTACTTC.